What follows describes a single TCR beta chain. The antigen remains undetermined. The germline gives CDR1 ENHRY, CDR2 SYGVKD. Trimming left V 8 bases short and J 2 bases short, with 14 bases between. This CDR3 comprises 14 residues. Measured with immunoSEQ multiplex PCR; TCRdb has only the in-frame clones, and not every one. Of 80,000 to 100,000 clones detected, approximately 85% appear once; the ten largest clones hold roughly 12%. The sample belongs to a study of T cell responses to AZD1222 COVID-19 vaccine. Points from the study as a whole: Reportedly, close to half of spike-specific TCRs are directed against unmutated variant regions.

The sequence was collected from an adult who received the AZD1222 COVID-19 vaccine. Sequenced here: peripheral blood, sampled 28 days after the second AZD1222 dose. The rearrangement uses TRBV10-3 and TRBJ2-3; no definite D call. The CDR3 region is CAIALGGDTDTQYF. The DNA for the CDR3 is TGTGCCATCGCCCTAGGCGGTGACACAGATACGCAGTATTTT.